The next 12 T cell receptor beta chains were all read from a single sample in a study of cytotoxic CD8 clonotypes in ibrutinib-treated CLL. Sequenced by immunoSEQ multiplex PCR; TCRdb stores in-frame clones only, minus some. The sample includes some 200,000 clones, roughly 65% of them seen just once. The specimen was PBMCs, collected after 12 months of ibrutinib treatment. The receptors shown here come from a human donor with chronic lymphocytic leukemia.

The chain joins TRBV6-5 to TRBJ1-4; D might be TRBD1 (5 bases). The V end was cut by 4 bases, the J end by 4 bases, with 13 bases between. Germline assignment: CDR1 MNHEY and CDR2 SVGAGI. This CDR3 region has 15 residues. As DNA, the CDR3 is TGTGCCAGCAGTTTCGGGGGGAGTGGTAATGAAAAACTGTTTTTT. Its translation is CASSFGGSGNEKLFF.

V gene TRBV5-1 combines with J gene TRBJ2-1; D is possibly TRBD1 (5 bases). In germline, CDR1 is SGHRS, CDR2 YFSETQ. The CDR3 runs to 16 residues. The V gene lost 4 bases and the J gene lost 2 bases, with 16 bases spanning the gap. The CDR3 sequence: CASSIPRESPYNEQFF. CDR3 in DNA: TGCGCCAGCAGCATACCCAGGGAATCTCCCTACAATGAGCAGTTCTTC.

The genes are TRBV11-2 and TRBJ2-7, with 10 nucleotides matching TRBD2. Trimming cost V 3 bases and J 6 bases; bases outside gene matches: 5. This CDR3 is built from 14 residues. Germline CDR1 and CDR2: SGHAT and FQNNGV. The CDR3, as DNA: TGTGCCAGCAGCTTTCTTCTAGCGGGGGCCGAGCAGTACTTC. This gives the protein CASSFLLAGAEQYF.

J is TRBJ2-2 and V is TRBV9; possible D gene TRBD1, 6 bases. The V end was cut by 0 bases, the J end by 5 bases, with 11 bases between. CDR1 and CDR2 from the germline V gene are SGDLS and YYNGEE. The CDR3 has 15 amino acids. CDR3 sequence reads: CASSVDTQGTGELFF. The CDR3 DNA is TGTGCCAGCAGCGTAGATACCCAGGGGACCGGGGAGCTGTTTTTT.

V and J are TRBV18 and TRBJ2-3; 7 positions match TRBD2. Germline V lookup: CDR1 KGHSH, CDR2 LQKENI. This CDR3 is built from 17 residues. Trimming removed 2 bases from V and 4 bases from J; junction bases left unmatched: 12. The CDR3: CASSPRIGASGPDTQYF. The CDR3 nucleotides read TGTGCCAGCTCACCAAGGATCGGGGCTAGCGGACCAGATACGCAGTATTTT.

The CDR3 protein is CASSPKTSGTSTDTQYF. The CDR3 DNA sequence: TGTGCCAGCAGCCCGAAGACTAGCGGGACTAGCACAGATACGCAGTATTTT. This chain links TRBV5-4 with TRBJ2-3, with 11 bases that match TRBD2. The V gene end was trimmed by 4 bases and the J gene end by 0 bases; junction bases not matched to a gene: 7. Germline-derived CDR1 and CDR2 are SGHNT and YYREEE (reference sequence). The CDR3 sequence is 17 residues long.

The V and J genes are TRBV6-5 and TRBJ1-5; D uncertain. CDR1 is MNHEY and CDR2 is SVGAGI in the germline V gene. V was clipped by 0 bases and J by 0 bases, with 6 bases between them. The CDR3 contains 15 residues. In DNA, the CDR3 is TGTGCCAGCAGTTACTCTGTTTATAGCAATCAGCCCCAGCATTTT. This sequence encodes CASSYSVYSNQPQHF.

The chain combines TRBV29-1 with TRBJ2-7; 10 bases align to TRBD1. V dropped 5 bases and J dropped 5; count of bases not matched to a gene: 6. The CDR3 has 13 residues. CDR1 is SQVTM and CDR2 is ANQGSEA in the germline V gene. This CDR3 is CSVRDRGHNEQYF. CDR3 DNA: TGCAGCGTTCGCGACAGGGGGCACAACGAGCAGTACTTC.

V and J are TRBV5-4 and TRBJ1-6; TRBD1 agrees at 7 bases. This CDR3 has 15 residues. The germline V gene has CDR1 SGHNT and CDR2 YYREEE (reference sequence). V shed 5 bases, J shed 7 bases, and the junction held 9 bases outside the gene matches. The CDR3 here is CASRLPGTDNSPLHF. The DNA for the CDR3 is TGTGCCAGCAGACTACCGGGGACAGACAATTCACCCCTCCACTTT.

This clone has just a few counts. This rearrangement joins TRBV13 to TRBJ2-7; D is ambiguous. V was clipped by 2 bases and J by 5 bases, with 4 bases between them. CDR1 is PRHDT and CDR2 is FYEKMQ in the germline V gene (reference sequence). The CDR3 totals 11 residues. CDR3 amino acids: CASSLRNEQYF. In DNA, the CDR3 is TGTGCCAGCAGCTTAAGGAACGAGCAGTACTTC.

DNA of the CDR3: TGTGCCAGTACCAAAGACAGGGGGACAGGGGCATCCTATAATTCACCCCTCCACTTT. Translated, it gives CASTKDRGTGASYNSPLHF. The chain employs TRBV19 and TRBJ1-6, with 10 nucleotides matching TRBD1. CDR1 is LNHDA, CDR2 SQIVND, per germline (reference sequence). This CDR3 has 19 amino acids. The V gene end was trimmed by 7 bases and the J gene end by 1 base; junction bases not matched to a gene: 13.

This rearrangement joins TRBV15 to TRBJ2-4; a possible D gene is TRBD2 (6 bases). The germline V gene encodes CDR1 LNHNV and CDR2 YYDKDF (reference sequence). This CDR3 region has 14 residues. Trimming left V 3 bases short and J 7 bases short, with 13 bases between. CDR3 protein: CATSRTDYGNIQYF. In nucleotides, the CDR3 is TGTGCCACCAGCAGGACGGACTATGGGAACATTCAGTACTTC.